This T cell receptor beta chain stems from a study of resident and recirculating memory T cells in vitiligo. In the study overall: Samples were epidermis from two lesional and two nonlesional sites, plus PBMCs.

Patients had to be free of confetti depigmentation, indicating active vitiligo. Repertoires were generated with immunoSEQ multiplex PCR, while TCRdb's copy carries only in-frame clones and drops some. The data hold around 70,000 clones, with approximately 90% observed a single time. The V and J ends lost 4 bases and 4 bases respectively, with 12 bases between them. This CDR3 has 14 residues. The germline gives CDR1 SGHDT, CDR2 YYEEEE. This TCR was sampled from a male donor with vitiligo. This chain links TRBV5-6 with TRBJ1-5; a weak D match, TRBD1 (5 bases). Source material: blood. CDR3: CASSPQGLNQPQHF. In DNA form, the CDR3 reads TGTGCCAGCAGCCCGCAGGGCCTAAATCAGCCCCAGCATTTT.